This T cell receptor (beta chain) was identified in a study of T-cell memory formation after mild COVID-19. Germline V gene data show CDR1 as MNHEY and CDR2 as SVGEGT. The CDR3 length is 11 residues. V dropped 8 bases and J dropped 1 base, with 2 bases sitting between them. TCRdb re-called the 5' RACE reads through MiXCR, storing one row per CDR3 protein. The repertoire holds about 170,000 distinct CDR3 sequences, with approximately 13% as singletons. The chain couples TRBV6-2 or TRBV6-3 to TRBJ2-2; D not certain. The origin of this receptor is a man between 18 and 35 years old who had mild COVID-19 (a few samples of this study predate the infection). Cell type and time point are not known. Sequencing was done on a sample of PBMCs or a T cell subset sorted from them (not recorded which). CDR3 nucleotide sequence: TGTGCCAGCGGGAACACCGGGGAGCTGTTTTTT. Its protein product is CASGNTGELFF.